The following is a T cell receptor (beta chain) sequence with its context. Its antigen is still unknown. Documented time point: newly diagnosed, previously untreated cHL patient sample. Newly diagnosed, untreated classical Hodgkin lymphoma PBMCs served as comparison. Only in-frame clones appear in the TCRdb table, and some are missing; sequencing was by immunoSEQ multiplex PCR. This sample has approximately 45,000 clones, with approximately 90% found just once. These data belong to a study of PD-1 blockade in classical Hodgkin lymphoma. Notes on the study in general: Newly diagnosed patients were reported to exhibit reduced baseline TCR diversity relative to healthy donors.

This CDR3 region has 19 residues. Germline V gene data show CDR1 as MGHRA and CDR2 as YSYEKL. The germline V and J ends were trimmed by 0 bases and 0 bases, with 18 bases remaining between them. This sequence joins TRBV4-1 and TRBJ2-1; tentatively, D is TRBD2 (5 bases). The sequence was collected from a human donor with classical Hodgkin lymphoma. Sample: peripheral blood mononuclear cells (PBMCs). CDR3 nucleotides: TGCGCCAGCAGCCAAGAGGGAGACTACCCTACCGACTCCTACAATGAGCAGTTCTTC. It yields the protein CASSQEGDYPTDSYNEQFF.